This is a list of T cell receptor beta chains from one sample in a study of T cells after yellow fever vaccination. TCRdb processed the 5' RACE reads anew with MiXCR; each CDR3 protein has one entry. Among a few hundred thousand distinct CDR3 sequences, around 3.1% were seen once, and the ten largest hold about 3.3%. The sequencing used CD4+ T cells sorted from PBMCs, collected 10 days after the yellow fever booster vaccination. Receptors were obtained from a man aged 18 to 29 who received the YFV17D yellow fever vaccine. The conserved cysteine and the conserved F or W are not part of the CDR3 here. Each record gives: clone size, J gene, V gene, CDR3 protein. Clone sizes are given selectively: once, few, many, or a class where the clone is expanded.

. TRBJ1-1 TRBV12-3/TRBV12-4 ASTPLTGGMGEAF
many TRBJ2-6 TRBV5-1 ASSFLAGFTGANVLT
. TRBJ2-1 TRBV27 ASRPLAGGLGEQF
few TRBJ2-6 TRBV20-1 SARMDFSGANVLT
many TRBJ2-4 TRBV3-1 ASSQDLSWGNIQY
many TRBJ2-1 TRBV5-1 ASSSQTGYSDNEQF
few TRBJ1-3 TRBV5-1 ASSPTAGHRSSGNTIY
few TRBJ1-6 TRBV6-2/TRBV6-3 ASSRRSDGDSPLH
. TRBJ2-5 TRBV5-1 ASSTGTGLQETQY
. TRBJ1-5 TRBV6-5 ASSRTGRDQPQH
few TRBJ2-2 TRBV21-1 ASSKALWDTGELF
many TRBJ1-1 TRBV5-1 ASSKDARSYLAF
. TRBJ2-2 TRBV7-2 ASSPPSGGTYTGELF
few TRBJ2-3 TRBV12-3/TRBV12-4 ASSHQARRWDTQY
. TRBJ2-3 TRBV14 ASSSGLARDTQY
many TRBJ2-1 TRBV7-3 ASSPYVGGGNEQF
. TRBJ2-1 TRBV6-2/TRBV6-3 ASSSLTSGGNEQF
. TRBJ2-7 TRBV5-4 ASSLGSGGMYEQY
many TRBJ1-5 TRBV5-1 ASSLQPQQPQH
few TRBJ2-2 TRBV5-1 ASSPLPGQGNTGELF
. TRBJ2-3 TRBV20-1 SANEAGGPQDTQY
many TRBJ1-1 TRBV4-3 ASSQTIGDTEAF
. TRBJ1-1 TRBV6-6 ASSLTGDDTEAF
few TRBJ1-1 TRBV7-2 ASSGTAAEAAF
few TRBJ1-1 TRBV21-1 ASSKAARHVLEAF
many TRBJ2-7 TRBV11-3 ASSPGHSYEQY
many TRBJ2-5 TRBV7-2 ASSLNLAWETQY
many TRBJ2-1 TRBV4-3 ASSQTPGQGADEQF
many TRBJ1-2 TRBV24-1 ATSDYPKGGYT
many TRBJ1-1 TRBV5-4 ASSLGDTEAF
few TRBJ2-5 TRBV27 ASSSHRGGETQY
many TRBJ1-6 TRBV6-5 ASSSEGSDGSPLH
many TRBJ2-2 TRBV7-2 ASSWTSGSTGELF
many TRBJ1-1 TRBV7-8 ASSSNLGQGKAF
many TRBJ2-5 TRBV7-3 ASSLRGVKETQY
few TRBJ2-3 TRBV27 ASTTRSDTQY
many TRBJ2-5 TRBV6-5 ASSETRGDIWETQY
few TRBJ1-2 TRBV7-2 ASSLWDVRGYT
many TRBJ2-1 TRBV7-3 ASSLGPGSYNEQF
many TRBJ2-1 TRBV2 AGKQGGLNEQF
many TRBJ2-5 TRBV7-8 ASRYNRAQETQY
. TRBJ1-1 TRBV28 ASSLPTGTLIEAF
many TRBJ2-2 TRBV4-2 ASSQVATGELF
. TRBJ2-3 TRBV20-1 SAREGTGVDTQY
few TRBJ1-1 TRBV6-2/TRBV6-3 ASSYRLGSLSGTEAF
. TRBJ1-1 TRBV9 ASSAPGGTEAF
many TRBJ2-2 TRBV6-5 ASSYEAGGNTGELF
. TRBJ1-6 TRBV7-2 ASSLKPFNSPLH
. TRBJ2-3 TRBV10-3 AISGGLAGGGTQY
few TRBJ1-2 TRBV7-2 ASSPYGVGYT
many TRBJ2-1 TRBV5-1 ASSTWDRGDNDNEQF
many TRBJ2-2 TRBV7-9 ASLDISNTGELF
few TRBJ2-5 TRBV20-1 SARFSSGGRKETQY
. TRBJ2-2 TRBV19 ASSIWRTDNTGELF